These T cell receptor beta chains were read from a single sample in a study of T cell repertoires in cytomegalovirus infection. Antigens for these TCRs are unknown. TCRdb fed the reads into MiXCR, producing one record per CDR3 protein. Counted here are 650,000 to 850,000 distinct CDR3 sequences, almost 30% occurring once; the ten biggest clones make up roughly 13%. Source: cultured CD8+ T cells from PBMCs, taken from culture after CMV antigen stimulation. The source of these receptors is a human donor in good health (CMV status not recorded). Some clones in this sample may be carry-over from other donors' samples. Each CDR3 is given with its conserved first and last residue. Each record gives: V gene, D gene, J gene, clone size, CDR3 protein, CDR3 DNA. D genes are given only for firm matches. Only part of the rows carry a size: once, few, many, or a class if the clone is expanded.

TRBV27	.	TRBJ1-2	few	CASSFVGGYGYTF	TGTGCCAGCAGTTTCGTAGGTGGTTATGGCTACACCTTC
TRBV7-2	.	TRBJ2-7	few	CASSLTLYQGYEQYF	TGTGCCAGCAGCTTAACTCTATACCAGGGTTACGAGCAGTACTTC
TRBV4-1	.	TRBJ1-6	.	CASSEEMTNNNSPLHF	TGCGCCAGCAGCGAAGAAATGACAAATAATAATTCACCCCTCCACTTT
TRBV28	.	TRBJ1-4	few	CASSFPRQDSVLNEKLFF	TGTGCCAGCAGTTTCCCACGGCAGGACAGCGTTCTTAATGAAAAACTGTTTTTT
TRBV27	TRBD1	TRBJ1-2	.	CASSLSRSGTGVGYTF	TGTGCCAGCAGTTTATCCCGTAGTGGGACAGGGGTGGGCTACACCTTC
TRBV18	TRBD1	TRBJ2-1	few	CASSQGQGADLGKLPHEQFF	TGTGCCAGCTCACAAGGACAGGGGGCGGATTTGGGCAAACTCCCCCATGAGCAGTTCTTC
TRBV6-5	TRBD1	TRBJ1-2	.	CASSPGQGRNTF	TGTGCCAGCAGTCCGGGACAGGGAAGAAACACCTTC
TRBV12-3/TRBV12-4	TRBD1	TRBJ1-4	.	CASSPTGGINEKLFF	TGTGCCAGCAGTCCTACAGGGGGCATTAATGAAAAACTGTTTTTT
TRBV7-6	.	TRBJ1-2	many	CASSPSPAANYGYTF	TGTGCCAGCAGCCCAAGCCCGGCAGCTAACTATGGCTACACCTTC
TRBV5-4	TRBD1	TRBJ2-1	few	CASSQGTGKFF	TGTGCCAGCAGCCAAGGGACAGGGAAATTCTTC
TRBV29-1	TRBD2	TRBJ2-2	few	CSVERLADTGELFF	TGCAGCGTTGAGCGACTAGCGGACACCGGGGAGCTGTTTTTT
TRBV6-2/TRBV6-3	.	TRBJ1-2	.	CASSLRHLPLEDYGYTF	TGTGCCAGCAGTCTTAGACACCTCCCCTTAGAGGACTATGGCTACACCTTC
TRBV5-1	.	TRBJ1-5	once	CASSLGSDGNQPQHF	TGCGCCAGCAGCTTGGGCTCGGACGGCAATCAGCCCCAGCATTTT
TRBV11-2	TRBD2	TRBJ2-3	few	CASSLELAGGSNTQYF	TGTGCCAGCAGCTTAGAACTAGCGGGGGGCAGCAATACGCAGTATTTT
TRBV11-3	TRBD1	TRBJ1-5	few	CASSTATGTGNQPQHF	TGTGCCAGCAGCACCGCGACCGGGACAGGGAATCAGCCCCAGCATTTT
TRBV7-6	TRBD1	TRBJ2-1	many	CASSATGGNEQFF	TGTGCCAGCAGCGCTACAGGGGGCAATGAGCAGTTCTTC
TRBV7-6	TRBD1	TRBJ1-4	.	CASSGTGTGNEKLFF	TGTGCCAGCAGCGGGACCGGGACAGGGAATGAAAAACTGTTTTTT
TRBV7-6	TRBD2	TRBJ2-5	few	CASSLTSGGRQETQYF	TGTGCCAGCAGCTTGACTAGCGGGGGACGCCAAGAGACCCAGTACTTC
TRBV6-5	.	TRBJ2-5	.	CASSPNPGPQETQYF	TGTGCCAGCAGTCCGAATCCGGGGCCTCAAGAGACCCAGTACTTC
TRBV7-2	TRBD1	TRBJ2-2	many	CASSLLPEARETGTGSTGELFF	TGTGCCAGCAGCTTATTACCGGAGGCCAGGGAAACCGGGACAGGGAGCACCGGGGAGCTGTTTTTT
TRBV4-1	.	TRBJ2-5	.	CASSQEDQETQYF	TGCGCCAGCAGCCAAGAGGACCAAGAGACCCAGTACTTC
TRBV2	TRBD1	TRBJ2-1	.	CASSLDRGGKDEQFF	TGTGCCAGCTCCCTGGACAGGGGCGGTAAGGATGAGCAGTTCTTC
TRBV7-2	.	TRBJ1-6	.	CASSLENGGAPLHF	TGTGCCAGCAGCTTAGAGAACGGTGGGGCACCCCTCCACTTT
TRBV7-6	.	TRBJ2-1	many	CASSQRRGEYNEQFF	TGTGCCAGCTCCCAGCGGCGCGGGGAATACAATGAGCAGTTCTTC
TRBV6-5	.	TRBJ2-5	few	CASSYVRQAQETQYF	TGTGCCAGCAGTTACGTTAGGCAGGCGCAAGAGACCCAGTACTTC